A selection of T cell receptor beta chains follows, all from one sample in a study of identical twins. A single record per CDR3 protein comes from TCRdb applying MiXCR to the 5' RACE reads. The sample includes about 520,000 distinct CDR3 sequences, 20% to 25% seen only once; the top ten take around 0.9%. The same specimen was also included in a second study, on T cells expressing NK-cell markers.

Sequenced sample: CD4+ T cells sorted from blood. The receptors here all came from a woman between 18 and 29 years old in good health. The CDR3 runs from the conserved cysteine through the conserved F or W. The D gene is left open where the match is weak. Not all rows give a size; the values are once, few, many and, for expanded clones, a class.

CDR3 protein	CDR3 DNA	D gene	clone size	V gene	J gene
CASGAFGGFYGYTF	TGTGCCAGCGGCGCATTCGGAGGTTTCTATGGCTACACCTTC	NA	NA	TRBV9	TRBJ1-2
CASTLRGDSYNEQFF	TGTGCCAGCACCCTCAGAGGGGATTCCTACAATGAGCAGTTCTTC	NA	few	TRBV6-1	TRBJ2-1
CASSWVDSSAEQFF	TGCGCCAGCAGCTGGGTGGACAGTTCCGCTGAGCAGTTCTTC	NA	NA	TRBV5-1	TRBJ2-1
CASSRTADSGNTIYF	TGCGCCAGCAGCCGAACGGCGGACTCTGGAAACACCATATATTTT	NA	NA	TRBV10-2	TRBJ1-3
CASSSWTSGEETQYF	TGTGCCAGCAGTTCCTGGACTAGCGGGGAAGAGACCCAGTACTTC	TRBD2	few	TRBV6-5	TRBJ2-5
CASRPRGGGAEAFF	TGTGCCAGCAGGCCCCGCGGGGGAGGTGCTGAAGCTTTCTTT	NA	NA	TRBV7-2	TRBJ1-1
CSAYDSGAYMNTEAFF	TGCAGCGCTTACGACTCGGGGGCCTATATGAACACTGAAGCTTTCTTT	NA	few	TRBV29-1	TRBJ1-1
CASSQEKGVLRTFF	TGCGCCAGCAGCCAAGAGAAGGGCGTTTTGCGAACTTTCTTT	NA	NA	TRBV4-3	TRBJ1-1
CSALRSATDFGYTF	TGCAGCGCCCTCCGGAGTGCGACAGATTTTGGCTACACCTTC	NA	once	TRBV29-1	TRBJ1-2
CASRAGSSYNEQFF	TGTGCCAGCCGTGCGGGGAGCTCCTACAATGAGCAGTTCTTC	NA	few	TRBV3-1	TRBJ2-1
CSARATGVRSYNEQFF	TGCAGTGCTAGAGCTACAGGGGTGCGCTCCTACAATGAGCAGTTCTTC	TRBD1	NA	TRBV20-1	TRBJ2-1
CASSYSLWGPRANVLTF	TGTGCCAGCAGTTACTCGCTTTGGGGTCCCAGGGCCAACGTCCTGACTTTC	NA	few	TRBV6-2/TRBV6-3	TRBJ2-6
CSVEVVGGYTF	TGCAGCGTTGAGGTCGTCGGTGGCTACACCTTC	NA	NA	TRBV29-1	TRBJ1-2
CAINKQGTTNTGELFF	TGTGCCATCAATAAACAGGGGACCACGAACACCGGGGAGCTGTTTTTT	TRBD1	NA	TRBV10-3	TRBJ2-2
CASSFFPGDLDEQYF	TGTGCCAGCAGTTTTTTTCCAGGGGATCTCGACGAGCAGTACTTC	NA	many	TRBV12-3/TRBV12-4	TRBJ2-7
CASSRQGVAGYTF	TGTGCCAGCAGTAGGCAGGGGGTGGCTGGCTACACCTTC	TRBD1	NA	TRBV6-1	TRBJ1-2
CASTRHTTQQEQFF	TGTGCCAGCACCCGGCACACAACTCAGCAGGAGCAGTTCTTC	NA	few	TRBV6-2/TRBV6-3	TRBJ2-1
CASSFAFHRAGETQYF	TGTGCCAGCAGCTTCGCCTTTCACAGGGCCGGCGAGACCCAGTACTTC	NA	few	TRBV7-2	TRBJ2-5
CSVESGQNQETQYF	TGCAGCGTTGAGAGTGGACAGAACCAAGAGACCCAGTACTTC	NA	many	TRBV29-1	TRBJ2-5
CSVEAGMDEQYF	TGCAGCGTTGAAGCAGGGATGGACGAGCAGTACTTC	NA	NA	TRBV29-1	TRBJ2-7
CASSLGVSGNTIYF	TGTGCCAGCAGCTTAGGAGTCTCTGGAAACACCATATATTTT	NA	many	TRBV7-9	TRBJ1-3
CSVESPPWGETQYF	TGCAGCGTTGAATCTCCTCCTTGGGGAGAGACCCAGTACTTC	NA	few	TRBV29-1	TRBJ2-5
CASRQRPIGPETQYF	TGTGCCAGTAGGCAAAGGCCAATCGGCCCAGAGACCCAGTACTTC	NA	NA	TRBV19	TRBJ2-5
CASSPSAAKNIQYF	TGCGCCAGCAGCCCTAGCGCTGCCAAAAACATTCAGTACTTC	NA	once	TRBV5-1	TRBJ2-4
CASSFLITGELFF	TGTGCCAGCAGTTTCCTCATTACCGGGGAGCTGTTTTTT	NA	few	TRBV12-3/TRBV12-4	TRBJ2-2
CATSGSEFRGEQYF	TGTGCCACCTCCGGGTCCGAGTTCAGGGGCGAGCAGTACTTC	NA	few	TRBV15	TRBJ2-7
CASSKTFVGGGYTF	TGTGCCAGCAGCAAAACCTTCGTAGGGGGAGGCTACACCTTC	NA	few	TRBV6-1	TRBJ1-2
CASSSRGPPYPTEAFF	TGTGCCAGCAGTTCGCGTGGACCGCCGTACCCAACTGAAGCTTTCTTT	NA	few	TRBV6-5	TRBJ1-1
CSARVLAGGYKEQFF	TGCAGTGCTAGGGTACTAGCGGGGGGGTATAAGGAGCAGTTCTTC	TRBD2	medium-sized	TRBV20-1	TRBJ2-1
CSGGQNYGYTF	TGCAGCGGGGGACAGAACTATGGCTACACCTTC	TRBD1	NA	TRBV29-1	TRBJ1-2
CASSLMGRIYNEQFF	TGTGCCAGCAGTTTGATGGGTAGGATCTACAATGAGCAGTTCTTC	NA	few	TRBV12-3/TRBV12-4	TRBJ2-1
CASSPRSLSYNEQFF	TGTGCCAGCAGCCCGAGGTCTCTTTCCTACAATGAGCAGTTCTTC	NA	NA	TRBV7-2	TRBJ2-1
CASSPTTRGGAGYQETQYF	TGTGCCAGCAGCCCAACTACGAGGGGGGGGGCAGGGTACCAAGAGACCCAGTACTTC	NA	NA	TRBV7-8	TRBJ2-5
CASSEGRGEAFF	TGTGCCAGCAGTGAAGGCAGGGGTGAAGCTTTCTTT	NA	NA	TRBV25-1	TRBJ1-1
CASSNGNQPQHF	TGTGCCAGCAGCAACGGTAATCAGCCCCAGCATTTT	NA	NA	TRBV5-6	TRBJ1-5
CASSPSSTGGRQPQHF	TGTGCCAGCTCACCGTCCAGTACAGGGGGAAGGCAGCCCCAGCATTTT	TRBD1	NA	TRBV18	TRBJ1-5
CSARALAGGVGEQFF	TGCAGTGCTAGAGCCTTAGCGGGAGGGGTCGGTGAGCAGTTCTTC	TRBD2	NA	TRBV20-1	TRBJ2-1
CASSSDFDSQETQYF	TGTGCCAGCAGCTCCGATTTTGACAGCCAAGAGACCCAGTACTTC	NA	few	TRBV7-9	TRBJ2-5
CSVDHFNTGELFF	TGCAGCGTTGACCACTTCAACACCGGGGAGCTGTTTTTT	NA	few	TRBV29-1	TRBJ2-2
CASSSQTSGELFF	TGTGCCAGCAGCTCCCAGACTAGCGGGGAGCTGTTTTTT	NA	NA	TRBV11-2	TRBJ2-2
CASSGPGRAYEQYF	TGTGCCAGCAGTGGCCCTGGGAGGGCCTACGAGCAGTACTTC	TRBD2	few	TRBV6-4	TRBJ2-7
CSVEVAGRDTQYF	TGCAGCGTAGAGGTAGCCGGTAGAGATACGCAGTATTTT	NA	few	TRBV29-1	TRBJ2-3
CAWSSRTYSNQPQHF	TGTGCCTGGAGTTCCCGAACATATAGCAATCAGCCCCAGCATTTT	NA	few	TRBV30	TRBJ1-5
CSARDPRGINNEQFF	TGCAGTGCTAGAGATCCCCGGGGAATTAACAATGAGCAGTTCTTC	NA	few	TRBV20-1	TRBJ2-1
CSARYRGYSPLHF	TGCAGTGCTAGATACAGGGGATATTCACCCCTCCACTTT	TRBD1	NA	TRBV20-1	TRBJ1-6
CASSVGGRTYEQYF	TGTGCCAGCAGCGTAGGGGGACGGACATACGAGCAGTACTTC	NA	NA	TRBV9	TRBJ2-7
CASSFGLDASHTQYF	TGTGCCAGCAGTTTTGGCCTAGACGCTTCTCATACGCAGTATTTT	NA	few	TRBV12-3/TRBV12-4	TRBJ2-3
CSATPYRDFTYEQYF	TGCAGTGCTACTCCATACCGGGACTTTACCTACGAGCAGTACTTC	NA	NA	TRBV20-1	TRBJ2-7
CSARTTETNEKLFF	TGCAGTGCCCGAACGACGGAAACTAATGAAAAACTGTTTTTT	NA	few	TRBV20-1	TRBJ1-4
CSVPPLGANGYTF	TGCAGCGTGCCACCCCTTGGGGCGAACGGCTACACCTTC	NA	many	TRBV29-1	TRBJ1-2
CASSIPDRAYEQYF	TGTGCCAGCAGCATACCCGACAGGGCCTACGAGCAGTACTTC	TRBD1	few	TRBV7-9	TRBJ2-7
CASSGTGGLGNQPQHF	TGTGCCAGCTCAGGGACAGGGGGCTTAGGCAATCAGCCCCAGCATTTT	TRBD1	NA	TRBV18	TRBJ1-5
CASSIQFSTDTQYF	TGTGCCAGTAGTATACAGTTTAGCACAGATACGCAGTATTTT	NA	few	TRBV19	TRBJ2-3
CASSARLAGVYNEQFF	TGTGCCAGCAGCGCCCGACTAGCGGGAGTATACAATGAGCAGTTCTTC	TRBD2	many	TRBV11-2	TRBJ2-1
CASSLDSMLNQPQHF	TGCGCCAGCAGCTTGGACAGCATGCTCAATCAGCCCCAGCATTTT	NA	few	TRBV5-1	TRBJ1-5
CSASPRATYEQYF	TGCAGTGCTAGTCCCAGGGCGACCTACGAGCAGTACTTC	NA	NA	TRBV20-1	TRBJ2-7
CASSQAGFNSPLHF	TGTGCCAGCAGCCAAGCAGGGTTTAATTCACCCCTCCACTTT	NA	few	TRBV14	TRBJ1-6
CASSQVGGGDTQYF	TGTGCCAGCAGCCAAGTCGGAGGGGGGGATACGCAGTATTTT	NA	NA	TRBV3-1	TRBJ2-3
CASSFDREQAFF	TGTGCCAGCAGTTTTGACAGGGAGCAAGCTTTCTTT	TRBD1	few	TRBV2	TRBJ1-1